These 31 T cell receptor beta chains share one sample of origin, sequenced in a study of blood T cell repertoires in COVID-19. Profiling relied on immunoSEQ multiplex PCR, and the TCRdb table lists in-frame clones only, not all of them. The sample carries 200,000 to 250,000 clones, around 82% recorded once. The sequenced sample was PBMCs or T cells enriched from blood (not recorded which). These receptors were obtained from a man aged 25 to 40 with acute COVID-19.

The chain has TRBV5-6 and TRBJ1-1; tentatively, D is TRBD1 (6 bases). This CDR3 comprises 15 residues. The V gene lost 2 bases and the J gene lost 6 bases, with 17 bases spanning the gap. CDR1 is SGHDT and CDR2 is YYEEEE in the germline V gene. This CDR3 is CASSLPDRLKAEAFF. CDR3 in DNA: TGTGCCAGCAGCTTACCCGACAGGCTAAAGGCTGAAGCTTTCTTT.

The chain recombines TRBV3-1 (or the pseudogene TRBV3-2) with TRBJ1-6; D might be TRBD1 (5 bases). The CDR3 has 14 residues. The V and J ends lost 3 bases and 9 bases respectively, with 12 bases between them. The germline V gene has CDR1 LGHDT and CDR2 YNNKEL (reference sequence). CDR3 sequence (DNA): TGTGCCAGCAGCCAGCCTCAGGGTGGTTCACCCCTCCACTTT. This sequence encodes CASSQPQGGSPLHF.

The chain recombines TRBV5-1 with TRBJ2-7; TRBD1 aligns across 10 bases. Germline trimming cut 3 bases from V and 5 bases from J; bases unmatched to any gene: 8. The length of the CDR3 is 15 residues. Looked up from germline, CDR1 is SGHRS and CDR2 is YFSETQ. CDR3: CASSSTTGGFDEQYF. The CDR3 DNA reads as TGCGCCAGCAGCTCAACGACAGGGGGCTTCGACGAGCAGTACTTC. Full variable domain (outside the CDR3, taken from reference TRBV5-1 and TRBJ2-7): KAGVTQTPRYLIKTRGQQVTLSCSPISGHRSVSWYQQTPGQGLQFLFEYFSETQRNKGNFPGRFSGRQFSNSRSEMNVSTLELGDSALYLCASSSTTGGFDEQYFGPGTRLTVT.

The gene calls are TRBV7-6 and TRBJ2-1, with 9 bases identical to TRBD2. Losses at the gene ends were 4 bases for V and 7 bases for J; bases not matched to a gene: 8. The CDR3 covers 15 residues. Germline V gene lookup returns CDR1 SGHVS and CDR2 FNYEAQ. For the CDR3, the DNA is TGTGCCAGCAGCTCGCTAGCGGGGTTTCAGAATGAGCAGTTCTTC. It codes for CASSSLAGFQNEQFF.

The genes are TRBV6-1 and TRBJ1-3; 7 bases match TRBD1. The J segment lost 5 bases and the V segment lost 3 bases, leaving 1 base of the junction unmatched. Germline CDR1 and CDR2: MNHNS and SASEGT. This CDR3 is built from 13 residues. CDR3 amino acids: CASSETGRNTIYF. CDR3 nucleotide sequence: TGTGCCAGCAGTGAGACAGGGAGAAACACCATATATTTT.

This clone has a handful of counts. The chain is built from TRBV7-9 and TRBJ1-3, with D possibly TRBD1 on 5 matching bases. CDR1 is SEHNR and CDR2 is FQNEAQ in the germline V gene (reference sequence). Deletions cut 11 bases from V and 6 bases from J, with 17 bases between. The CDR3 length is 13 residues. DNA of the CDR3: TGTGCCCAAAATCCGGCGGGGGAAAACACCATATATTTT. This translates into CAQNPAGENTIYF.

This chain connects TRBV5-1 to TRBJ1-2; 8 nucleotides agree with TRBD1. Germline V lookup: CDR1 SGHRS, CDR2 YFSETQ. Unmatched junction bases numbered 7, after V lost 2 bases and J lost 7 bases. CDR3 length: 14 amino acids. CDR3 bases: TGCGCCAGCAGCTTTGCTGGCAGGGGGCCTGGCTACACCTTC. Translated: CASSFAGRGPGYTF.

The V call is TRBV18, the J call TRBJ1-1; TRBD1 aligns across 8 bases. CDR1 KGHSH and CDR2 LQKENI come from the germline V gene. The J segment lost 1 base and the V segment lost 2 bases, leaving 0 bases of the junction unmatched. The CDR3 covers 14 residues. CDR3 nucleotide sequence: TGTGCCAGCTCACCAGGACAGGGGAACACTGAAGCTTTCTTT. Encoded protein: CASSPGQGNTEAFF.

V and J are TRBV5-1 and TRBJ1-1; D is unresolved. The CDR3 loop spans 13 amino acids. Between the trimmed V and J ends, which lost 1 base and 1 base, there was a span of 5 bases. The V gene's germline CDR1 is SGHRS and CDR2 YFSETQ. CDR3 sequence reads: CASSLLENTEAFF. The CDR3 nucleotides read TGCGCCAGCAGCTTGTTAGAGAACACTGAAGCTTTCTTT.

V usage is TRBV3-1 (or the pseudogene TRBV3-2) and J usage is TRBJ1-3; 7 nucleotides align to TRBD1. CDR1 is LGHDT, CDR2 YNNKEL, per germline (reference sequence). This CDR3 is built from 15 residues. The J segment lost 3 bases and the V segment lost 5 bases, leaving 7 bases of the junction unmatched. The CDR3 loop is CASSSQGRSGNTIYF. The CDR3 nucleotides read TGTGCCAGCAGCTCACAGGGGCGGAGTGGAAACACCATATATTTT.

The V call is TRBV5-1, the J call TRBJ2-5; TRBD2 matches 14 bases. CDR3 size: 17 residues. Germline CDR1 and CDR2: SGHRS and YFSETQ. J lost 7 bases, V lost 4 bases, and 12 bases had no gene match. CDR3 nucleotides: TGCGCCAGCAGCCCGGGACTAGCGGGGGCCCTCGTTTGGACCCAGTACTTC. Its translation: CASSPGLAGALVWTQYF.

The rearrangement joins TRBV11-2 to TRBJ1-6, with 9 positions matching TRBD1. V lost 4 bases, J lost 1 base, and 8 bases stayed unmatched. The CDR3 is 18 residues long. Germline assignment: CDR1 SGHAT and CDR2 FQNNGV. The CDR3 reads CASSSTDRGWSYNSPLHF. The CDR3 nucleotides read TGTGCCAGCAGCTCAACGGACAGGGGATGGTCCTATAATTCACCCCTCCACTTT.

The chain employs TRBV6-5 and TRBJ1-1; D unresolved. Germline values: CDR1 MNHEY, CDR2 SVGAGI. This CDR3 spans 12 amino acids. Deletions cut 7 bases from V and 2 bases from J, with 8 bases between. The CDR3 loop reads CASTKSNTEAFF. The CDR3 DNA reads TGTGCCAGCACCAAAAGCAACACTGAAGCTTTCTTT.

V and J are TRBV19 and TRBJ1-5; D unresolved. Germline assignment: CDR1 LNHDA and CDR2 SQIVND (reference sequence). V lost 8 bases and J lost 1, with 6 bases in between. The CDR3 runs to 12 residues. CDR3 residues: CASAASNQPQHF. CDR3 coding DNA: TGTGCCAGTGCGGCCAGCAATCAGCCCCAGCATTTT.

This chain links TRBV6-1 with TRBJ1-1; D is perhaps TRBD1 (5 bases). This CDR3 comprises 13 residues. V was trimmed by 5 bases and J by 1 base, leaving 8 bases between them. Germline lookup yields CDR1 MNHNS and CDR2 SASEGT. The chain's CDR3 is CASSFGGNTEAFF. The DNA of the CDR3 is TGTGCCAGCAGTTTCGGGGGGAACACTGAAGCTTTCTTT.

Notes on this clone: The same CDR3 arises from other DNA sequences in this sample as well. The chain couples TRBV27 to TRBJ2-7; no clear D. CDR1 and CDR2 from the germline V gene are MNHEY and SMNVEV (reference sequence). This CDR3 spans 11 amino acids. Trimming left V 4 bases short and J 2 bases short, with 3 bases between. CDR3 bases: TGTGCCAGCAGTTCCACCTACGAGCAGTACTTC. As protein: CASSSTYEQYF.

This clone was picked up a small number of times. This chain connects TRBV3-1 (or the pseudogene TRBV3-2) to TRBJ2-7; D is unresolved. Germline CDR1 reads LGHDT; CDR2 reads YNNKEL (reference sequence). The CDR3 has 13 residues. V was pared by 4 bases and J by 5 bases, with 12 bases between. CDR3 nucleotide sequence: TGTGCCAGCAGCCCCCTAGGCCCAGACGAGCAGTACTTC. It specifies CASSPLGPDEQYF.

This clone has a handful of counts. The V and J genes are TRBV5-1 and TRBJ1-3; D might be TRBD1 (5 bases). Germline CDR1 SGHRS, CDR2 YFSETQ. Trimming left V 0 bases short and J 0 bases short, with 7 bases between. The CDR3 covers 15 residues. This CDR3 is CASSLGQPSGNTIYF. The DNA of the CDR3 is TGCGCCAGCAGCTTGGGACAGCCCTCTGGAAACACCATATATTTT. Supplemented by reference TRBV5-1 and TRBJ1-3, the full variable domain reads KAGVTQTPRYLIKTRGQQVTLSCSPISGHRSVSWYQQTPGQGLQFLFEYFSETQRNKGNFPGRFSGRQFSNSRSEMNVSTLELGDSALYLCASSLGQPSGNTIYFGEGSWLTVV.

The genes are TRBV2 and TRBJ1-2; no clear D. CDR3 length: 16 amino acids. V was cut by 5 bases and J by 0 bases, with 16 bases left in between. Germline lookup yields CDR1 SNHLY and CDR2 FYNNEI. The CDR3 bases are TGTGCCAGCAGTCTCGCGTCGGACGGGGCTAACTATGGCTACACCTTC. The encoded protein is CASSLASDGANYGYTF.

V and J are TRBV29-1 and TRBJ1-3; tentative D call: TRBD1 (5 bases). The CDR3 contains 15 residues. V was pared by 5 bases and J by 1 base, with 15 bases between. Germline V CDR1 and CDR2: SQVTM, ANQGSEA. The CDR3 DNA follows: TGCAGCGTTCAGGGTAGGGTGACTTCTGGAAACACCATATATTTT. Translation: CSVQGRVTSGNTIYF.

The chain links TRBV2 to TRBJ1-5; D is unresolved. The V end lost 6 bases, the J end lost 3 bases, and 12 bases lay between the germline ends. Germline V lookup: CDR1 SNHLY, CDR2 FYNNEI. The CDR3 extends over 14 amino acids. Written as DNA, the CDR3 is TGTGCCAGCAGGGACGGACTAAACAATCAGCCCCAGCATTTT. Amino acids: CASRDGLNNQPQHF.

Regarding this clone: Other DNA sequences in this specimen translate into the identical CDR3. This chain links TRBV6-4 with TRBJ2-3, with 7 positions matching TRBD1. Germline V gene lookup returns CDR1 MRHNA and CDR2 SNTAGT. With V trimmed by 8 bases and J by 4 bases, 12 bases remained unmatched. CDR3 length: 15 residues. The CDR3 DNA sequence: TGTGCCAGCTCCCTTGAGGGGGCAGGGGCAGATACGCAGTATTTT. Its translation: CASSLEGAGADTQYF.

V is TRBV6-6 and J is TRBJ1-2; possible D gene TRBD1, 5 bases. Germline CDR1 is MNHNY and CDR2 is SVGAGI (reference sequence). V was pared by 5 bases and J by 4 bases, with 14 bases between. CDR3 size: 14 residues. CDR3 coding DNA: TGTGCCAGCAGTCCGCCGGGGGGGATCTATGGCTACACCTTC. It encodes CASSPPGGIYGYTF.

The chain uses TRBV7-9 and TRBJ2-3, with D unclear. The CDR3 extends over 15 amino acids. The germline V and J ends were trimmed by 1 base and 0 bases, with 8 bases remaining between them. Germline V gene lookup returns CDR1 SEHNR and CDR2 FQNEAQ (reference sequence). CDR3 sequence (DNA): TGTGCCAGCAGCTTAGGAAAGACTAGCACAGATACGCAGTATTTT. This codes for CASSLGKTSTDTQYF.

V and J are TRBV10-3 and TRBJ1-2; TRBD1 might be the D (6 bases). The CDR3 runs to 12 residues. Germline assignment: CDR1 ENHRY and CDR2 SYGVKD. Trimming took off 8 bases at V and 2 bases at J, with 9 bases between the two ends. The CDR3 loop is CAIAQGNYGYTF. CDR3 DNA: TGTGCCATCGCCCAGGGGAACTATGGCTACACCTTC.

The V call is TRBV25-1, the J call TRBJ1-6; 7 bases align to TRBD1. CDR1 is MGHDK and CDR2 is SYGVNS in the germline V gene. V gave up 6 bases and J gave up 9 bases; unmatched junction bases: 8. The CDR3 runs 14 residues. The CDR3 protein is CASRQGYFGSPLHF. For the CDR3, the DNA is TGTGCCAGCAGACAGGGGTATTTCGGTTCACCCCTCCACTTT. The variable domain in full, completed from reference TRBV25-1 and TRBJ1-6, reads EADIYQTPRYLVIGTGKKITLECSQTMGHDKMYWYQQDPGMELHLIHYSYGVNSTEKGDLSSESTVSRIRTEHFPLTLESARPSHTSQYLCASRQGYFGSPLHFGNGTRLTVT.

The chain combines TRBV2 with TRBJ2-3; 8 nucleotides align to TRBD1. The CDR3 has 21 residues. CDR1 SNHLY and CDR2 FYNNEI come from the germline V gene. The trim removed 5 bases at V and 0 bases at J, leaving 22 bases unmatched. CDR3 nucleotides: TGTGCCAGCAGTCTAAGCTTTTTTCGACAGGGGCGCTCCTCTAGCACAGATACGCAGTATTTT. It is translated as CASSLSFFRQGRSSSTDTQYF.

The chain links TRBV9 to TRBJ1-6; TRBD1 matches 12 bases. From germline, CDR1 is SGDLS and CDR2 YYNGEE. The trim removed 4 bases at V and 9 bases at J, leaving 11 bases unmatched. The CDR3 consists of 17 residues. The CDR3 DNA reads as TGTGCCAGCAGCCCTGAGCCGGGACAGGGGGCTTTTTCACCCCTCCACTTT. Protein sequence: CASSPEPGQGAFSPLHF.

This clone was seen once. The gene calls are TRBV10-3 and TRBJ2-3, with D possibly being TRBD2 (5 bases). CDR1 ENHRY and CDR2 SYGVKD come from the germline V gene. The CDR3 is 15 residues long. Trimming took off 3 bases at V and 1 base at J, with 11 bases between the two ends. The CDR3 spells CAISEEGRGTDTQYF. CDR3 coding DNA: TGTGCCATCAGTGAAGAGGGAAGAGGCACAGATACGCAGTATTTT.

CDR3 sequence: CASSLGPSLVNTEAFF. In nucleotides, the CDR3 is TGTGCCAGCAGCTTGGGACCATCGCTAGTGAACACTGAAGCTTTCTTT. This chain uses TRBV5-5 with TRBJ1-1; D ambiguous. The V gene's germline CDR1 is SGHKS and CDR2 YYEKEE (reference sequence). Deletions cut 0 bases from V and 0 bases from J, with 12 bases between. The length of the CDR3 is 16 residues. Looking up the rest from reference TRBV5-5 and TRBJ1-1 gives the full variable domain: DAGVTQSPTHLIKTRGQQVTLRCSPISGHKSVSWYQQVLGQGPQFIFQYYEKEERGRGNFPDRFSARQFPNYSSELNVNALLLGDSALYLCASSLGPSLVNTEAFFGQGTRLTVV.

The V and J genes are TRBV5-4 and TRBJ2-1; possibly TRBD1 for D (6 bases). Germline CDR1 reads SGHNT; CDR2 reads YYREEE (reference sequence). This CDR3 has 13 amino acids. Trimming removed 4 bases from V and 7 bases from J, with 12 bases in between. The CDR3 DNA reads TGTGCCAGCAGCCTGGACAGAAGGAATGAGCAGTTCTTC. It yields the protein CASSLDRRNEQFF. Complete variable domain (other parts from reference TRBV5-4 and TRBJ2-1): ETGVTQSPTHLIKTRGQQVTLRCSSQSGHNTVSWYQQALGQGPQFIFQYYREEENGRGNFPPRFSGLQFPNYSSELNVNALELDDSALYLCASSLDRRNEQFFGPGTRLTVL.